Given below is one T cell receptor beta chain in context. No antigen is known for it. At one boundary the junction diverges from the germline segment, which might be a read error. Its CDR3 holds 14 amino acids, cysteine through phenylalanine. CDR3 DNA only is kept here, 42 bases in frame from base 1. Using a constant-region primer and ProtoScript II reverse transcriptase, TCRbeta-specific cDNA was reverse-transcribed from about 0.45 ug total RNA. Construction of the TCRbeta libraries relied on three nested rounds of multiplex PCR, following a slightly modified ARM-PCR procedure. Multiplex TRBV1-TRBV30 forward primers and a Cbeta reverse primer were used in the first two PCR rounds, each of which was run for approximately 9 cycles. Sample barcodes and Illumina adapters were added in a final 25-cycle PCR using Deep VentR polymerase. Before sequencing, amplicons of 200-500 bp were gel-purified using a QIAquick gel extraction kit. An Illumina HiSeq 2500 was used to sequence the TCRbeta amplicons, generating 250-bp paired-end reads. The study's own analysis went as follows. Trimmomatic v0.33 was used to quality-trim the reads, and FLASH v1.2.11 was used to merge paired reads so that full CDR3 sequences could be recovered. V, D and J germline segments were assigned to the rearranged TCRbeta sequences by MiGEC v1.2.1b. VDJtools v1.0.0 computed clonotype statistics and Shannon-Wiener diversity indices. Except for diversity analysis, only the 250 most abundant clonotypes of each sample were used in subsequent analyses to reduce sampling bias. Starting from the raw public reads, TCRdb applied fastp trimming at Q25, assembled clones with MiXCR and retained in-frame beta chains. Entries are consolidated by CDR3 protein sequence, retaining the most common genes and DNA. The V and J calls reflect TCRdb's pipeline rather than the authors' work. The sample records roughly 200,000 distinct CDR3 sequences, 85% of which are singletons. The ten top clones hold around 18% of the sample.

The data stem from a study of tumor-infiltrating lymphocytes in primary liver carcinoma (TCRdb year 2017). At the level of the whole study: The five patients, three men and two women aged 30 to 69 years, had hepatocellular carcinoma (four) or combined HCC and intrahepatic cholangiocarcinoma (one). The five patients had tumors staged T1-T3 N0M0, with maximum diameters ranging from about 4.2 to 10 cm. Roughly 3.5 to 7.13 million productive TCRbeta reads were obtained per sample, and no significant difference in read depth was found between tissue types. For each liver tumor, the study sampled five regions along with adjacent normal tissue and blood, and applied TCRbeta repertoire sequencing, expression microarrays and whole-exome sequencing. TCRbeta repertoire sequencing covered about 35 specimens from 5 patients: about 25 tumor regions, 5 adjacent noncancerous liver tissues and 5 peripheral blood samples. To link TCRbeta repertoire diversity to the local molecular phenotype, the 25 tumor region samples were profiled with Agilent mRNA microarrays. Repertoires from technical replicates were highly reproducible, with mean shared-clone rates around 0.87 and correlation coefficients above 0.95. Results and caveats for the whole study, not just this receptor: Because the samples were bulk and unsorted, CD4+ and CD8+ T cell repertoires could not be compared. Only the TCR beta chain was sequenced, which likely underestimates true repertoire diversity because unpaired alpha chains were not captured. Repertoire overlap was higher between tumor regions (mean about 35%) than tumor-adjacent (17%) or tumor-blood (roughly 14%) pairs, consistent with antigen-driven expansion. The study included only five patients, and the authors note findings should be validated in a larger study. Compared with blood, tumors had a significantly larger share of the repertoire taken up by the top 250 clones (p = 0.039). Only about 7.5-25% of top clones were found in all five regions of a tumor, suggesting spatial heterogeneity of tumor-infiltrating T cells.

Without any cell sorting, total RNA and DNA were extracted together from about 20-30 mg of bulk tissue using the AllPrep DNA/RNA mini kit. Between November 2015 and early 2016, roughly 5 patients in China with histopathologically diagnosed primary liver carcinoma had their tumors surgically resected. Chronic HBV infection was present in the patients, and the patients were treatment-naive at sampling. Five spatially separated regions were sampled from each tumor: the superior, inferior, left-lateral and right-lateral poles, plus the tumor centre. According to histology, viable tumor cells made up more than 75% of every tumor sample. Pieces of fresh tumor and adjacent tissue were cut in half, with one half kept in RNAlater at -80 degrees C and the other half sent for histology.

Rearrangement joined TRBV12-3 or TRBV12-4 to TRBJ2-7; TRBD2 is perhaps the D gene, given 6 matching bases. The sequencing sample was made of tumor tissue from primary liver carcinoma. This receptor was obtained from a middle-aged man with primary liver carcinoma and hepatitis B virus infection. The DNA sequence is as follows: TGTGCCACCAGTCCAACGGGAGTAAGGAACGAGCAGTACTTC. Translation gives CATSPTGVRNEQYF.